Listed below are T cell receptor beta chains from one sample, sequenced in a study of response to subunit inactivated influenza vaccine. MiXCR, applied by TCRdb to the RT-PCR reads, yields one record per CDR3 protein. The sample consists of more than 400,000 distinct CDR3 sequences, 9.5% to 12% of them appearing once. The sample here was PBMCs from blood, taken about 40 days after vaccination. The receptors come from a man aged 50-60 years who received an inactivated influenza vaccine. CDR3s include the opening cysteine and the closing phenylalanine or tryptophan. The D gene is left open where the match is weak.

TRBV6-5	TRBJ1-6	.	CASSYSYNSPLHF
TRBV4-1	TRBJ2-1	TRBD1	CASSQDRDRENNEQFF
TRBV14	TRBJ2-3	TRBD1	CASSQDQPPGQGEDTQYF
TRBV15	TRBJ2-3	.	CATSRDFGGGSTDTQYF
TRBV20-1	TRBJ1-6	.	CSAIETRGYNSPLHF
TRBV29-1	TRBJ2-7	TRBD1	CSARTGLREQYF
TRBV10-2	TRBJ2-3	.	CASSPRGVPGDTQYF
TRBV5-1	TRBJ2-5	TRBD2	CASFAGGGVQETQYF
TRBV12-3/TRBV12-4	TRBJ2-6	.	CASSQSTGANVLTF
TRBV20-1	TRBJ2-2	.	CSARGELNTGELFF
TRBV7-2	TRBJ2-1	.	CASSLYVNEQFF
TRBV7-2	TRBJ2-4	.	CASSSPGAKNIQYF
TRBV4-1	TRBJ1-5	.	CASSLGGARGNQPQHF
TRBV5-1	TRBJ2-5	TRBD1	CASSLVTGVVETQYF
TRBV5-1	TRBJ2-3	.	CASSPGRVLDTQYF
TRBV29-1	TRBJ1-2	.	CSVAGRANYGYTF
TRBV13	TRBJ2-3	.	CASGSGAPDTQYF
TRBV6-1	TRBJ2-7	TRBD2	CASSKTLLATHEQYF
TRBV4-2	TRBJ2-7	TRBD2	CASSSGTSGRGLEQYF
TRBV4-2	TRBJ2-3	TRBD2	CASSSSRTSGSWGTDTQYF
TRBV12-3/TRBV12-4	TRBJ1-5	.	CASNRQGGQPQHF
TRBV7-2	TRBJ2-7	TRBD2	CASSRGAGGSDEQYF
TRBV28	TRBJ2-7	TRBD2	CASKGTSGLYEQYF
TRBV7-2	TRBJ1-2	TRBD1	CASSPGQSKFYGYTF
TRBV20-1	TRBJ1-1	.	CSARVRGGVGAFF
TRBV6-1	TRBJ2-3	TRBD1	CASSKDRLGDTQYF
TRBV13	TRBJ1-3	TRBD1	CASSPRYRQGARGNTIYF
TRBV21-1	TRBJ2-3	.	CASSRLQQGISTDTQYF
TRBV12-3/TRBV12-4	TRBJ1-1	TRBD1	CASTLDRRMNTEAFF
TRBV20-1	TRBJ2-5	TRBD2	CSASLAGGQETQYF
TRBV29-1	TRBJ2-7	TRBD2	CSVGLAGGGEQYF
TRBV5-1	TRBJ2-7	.	CASSFQSLLDEQYF
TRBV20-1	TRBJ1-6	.	CSARDGDRDSPLHF
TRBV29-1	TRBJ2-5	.	CSATLGIETQYF
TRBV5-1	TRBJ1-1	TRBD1	CASSSGDRGEAFF
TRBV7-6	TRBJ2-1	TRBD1	CASSSPGQQTNEQFF
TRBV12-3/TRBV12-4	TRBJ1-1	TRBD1	CASSLNPGQGGEAFF